These 16 T cell receptor beta chains were all obtained from the same sample, sequenced in a study of cytomegalovirus exposure and HLA in healthy donors. The PCR employed 60 Vbeta primers together with 13 Jbeta primers. Libraries were prepared by immunoSEQ multiplex PCR; TCRdb keeps only in-frame clonotypes and omits some of them. The table shows 150,000 to 200,000 clones, with around 76% occurring only once. Sequenced sample: PBMCs. The receptors stem from a woman in her thirties in good health and CMV-seropositive.

The chain recombines TRBV4-1 with TRBJ1-2; D possibly corresponds to TRBD1 (6 bases). From germline, CDR1 is MGHRA and CDR2 YSYEKL. The CDR3 has 15 amino acids. V shed 5 bases and J shed 4 bases, with 17 bases lying between them. In nucleotides, the CDR3 is TGCGCCAGCAGCTTCGACTCCACAGGGTTCTATGGCTACACCTTC. Translating it yields CASSFDSTGFYGYTF.

The sample holds a few counts of this clone. The rearrangement uses TRBV5-1 and TRBJ2-2; weak D call: TRBD1 (8 bases). CDR1 and CDR2 from the germline V gene are SGHRS and YFSETQ. This CDR3 is built from 15 residues. Trimming removed 1 base from V and 4 bases from J, with 11 bases in between. The CDR3 coding sequence is TGCGCCAGCAGCTTGTACAGGGGGGGCACCGGGGAGCTGTTTTTT. It yields the protein CASSLYRGGTGELFF.

This chain joins TRBV27 and TRBJ2-7; 8 positions agree with TRBD1. This CDR3 region has 14 residues. The V segment lost 6 bases and the J segment 3 bases; nucleotides outside the gene matches: 7. Germline-derived CDR1 and CDR2 are MNHEY and SMNVEV (reference sequence). The CDR3 spells CASRPGQVVYEQYF. CDR3 nucleotide sequence: TGTGCCAGCAGACCGGGACAGGTCGTCTACGAGCAGTACTTC.

This chain uses TRBV5-1 with TRBJ2-7, with 8 bases matching TRBD1. The J segment lost 0 bases and the V segment lost 2 bases, leaving 7 bases of the junction unmatched. The CDR3 covers 16 residues. The germline CDR1 and CDR2 sequences are SGHRS and YFSETQ. The CDR3 is CASSFGQGTYSYEQYF. DNA of the CDR3: TGCGCCAGCAGCTTCGGACAGGGTACCTACTCCTACGAGCAGTACTTC.

The CDR3 nucleotides read TGTGCCAGCTCACTTCCAGGCTCAAACTATGGCTACACCTTC. It codes for CASSLPGSNYGYTF. The chain links TRBV18 to TRBJ1-2; D remains unclear. The CDR3 is 14 residues long. Germline V CDR1 and CDR2: KGHSH, LQKENI. Trimming removed 4 bases at V and 2 bases at J, with 11 bases between.

The rearrangement links TRBV27 to TRBJ1-1, with D unclear. CDR3 length: 14 residues. V lost 5 bases and J 3 bases, leaving 13 bases between the germline ends. CDR1 is MNHEY, CDR2 SMNVEV, per germline (reference sequence). The DNA of the CDR3 is TGTGCCAGCAGTCTTTCCCCCTTGTACACTGAAGCTTTCTTT. The encoded protein is CASSLSPLYTEAFF.

This chain links TRBV5-4 with TRBJ2-7; 8 bases fit TRBD1. Trimming cost V 4 bases and J 2 bases; bases outside gene matches: 8. The CDR3 runs to 15 residues. Germline CDR1 and CDR2: SGHNT and YYREEE (reference sequence). CDR3: CASSPPGGLAYEQYF. In nucleotides, the CDR3 is TGTGCCAGCAGCCCCCCAGGGGGCCTAGCCTACGAGCAGTACTTC. Variable domain in full (rest from reference TRBV5-4 and TRBJ2-7): ETGVTQSPTHLIKTRGQQVTLRCSSQSGHNTVSWYQQALGQGPQFIFQYYREEENGRGNFPPRFSGLQFPNYSSELNVNALELDDSALYLCASSPPGGLAYEQYFGPGTRLTVT.

This sequence joins TRBV9 and TRBJ1-2; 7 nucleotides line up with TRBD1. The V gene's germline CDR1 is SGDLS and CDR2 YYNGEE. The CDR3 is 13 residues long. V trimming: 6 bases; J trimming: 5 bases; junction bases outside the gene matches: 7. CDR3 DNA sequence: TGTGCCAGCACCCCGACAGGGACGTATGGCTACACCTTC. It is translated as CASTPTGTYGYTF.

The chain employs TRBV5-6 and TRBJ2-5, with TRBD2 identical over 13 bases. The length of the CDR3 is 16 residues. Germline values: CDR1 SGHDT, CDR2 YYEEEE. J lost 4 bases, V lost 2 bases, and 5 bases had no gene match. Here the CDR3 DNA reads TGTGCCAGCAGCTTAAGGACTAGCGGGGGTCGAGAGACCCAGTACTTC. Amino acids: CASSLRTSGGRETQYF.

This chain joins TRBV6-5 and TRBJ1-2, with TRBD1 matching 10 bases. Losses at the gene ends were 0 bases for V and 6 bases for J; bases not matched to a gene: 4. Germline CDR1 MNHEY, CDR2 SVGAGI. This CDR3 comprises 15 residues. This chain's CDR3 is CASSYSDRGRNGYTF. DNA for the CDR3: TGTGCCAGCAGTTACTCGGACAGGGGGAGGAATGGCTACACCTTC.

This chain joins TRBV7-2 and TRBJ1-1; possible D gene TRBD1, 5 bases. Trimming removed 1 base from V and 0 bases from J, with 21 bases in between. This CDR3 contains 19 residues. Germline CDR1 reads SGHTA; CDR2 reads FQGNSA. CDR3 sequence reads: CASSLGFVRAPEMNTEAFF. As DNA, the CDR3 is TGTGCCAGCAGCTTAGGTTTCGTCAGGGCACCGGAAATGAACACTGAAGCTTTCTTT.

In its sample, this clone was seen once. Written as DNA, the CDR3 is TGTGCCAGCAGTTTCGTGAGCAGGGTCACTGAAGCTTTCTTT. It is translated as CASSFVSRVTEAFF. The rearrangement joins TRBV27 to TRBJ1-1; TRBD1 might be the D (5 bases). Germline V gene data show CDR1 as MNHEY and CDR2 as SMNVEV (reference sequence). V was shortened by 3 bases and J by 4 bases, with 12 bases between the two germline ends. The CDR3 loop spans 14 amino acids.

This chain links TRBV5-1 with TRBJ2-1; 11 bases are a match to TRBD2. After removal of 4 bases from V and 0 bases from J, the junction contained 12 bases not matched to a gene. The CDR3 has 19 amino acids. Per germline, CDR1 SGHRS and CDR2 YFSETQ. CDR3 sequence reads: CASSPTSGGPSSSYNEQFF. In DNA form, the CDR3 reads TGCGCCAGCAGCCCAACTAGCGGGGGCCCTTCTAGCTCCTACAATGAGCAGTTCTTC.

The J gene is TRBJ2-1, the V gene TRBV14, with TRBD2 identical over 14 bases. Germline trimming cut 4 bases from V and 0 bases from J; bases unmatched to any gene: 5. The CDR3 length is 18 residues. Germline V gene sequence: CDR1 SGHDN, CDR2 FVKESK. The DNA for the CDR3 is TGTGCCAGCAGCCGACTAGCGGGAGGGCCGGGCTCCTACAATGAGCAGTTCTTC. Translation gives CASSRLAGGPGSYNEQFF.

This chain joins TRBV5-1 and TRBJ2-3; 8 bases match TRBD2. The ends lost 7 bases at V and 3 bases at J; junction bases unmatched: 10. The germline CDR1 and CDR2 sequences are SGHRS and YFSETQ. There are 15 residues in the CDR3. The CDR3 DNA reads TGCGCCAGCCGACCGACTAGCGAATGGACAGATACGCAGTATTTT. Translated, it gives CASRPTSEWTDTQYF.

The V call is TRBV2, the J call TRBJ1-4, with unresolved D. This CDR3 comprises 15 residues. Trimming stripped 1 base from V and 0 bases from J, with 6 bases between. CDR1 and CDR2 from the germline V gene are SNHLY and FYNNEI. The CDR3, as DNA: TGTGCCAGCAGTGAAGACAGAACAACTAATGAAAAACTGTTTTTT. Its protein product is CASSEDRTTNEKLFF.